Listed below are T cell receptor beta chains from one sample, sequenced in a study of T cell responses to AZD1222 COVID-19 vaccine. Sequencing was performed with immunoSEQ multiplex PCR; in TCRdb, only in-frame clones are kept and a portion is missing. The table includes 140,000 to 150,000 clones, roughly 92% detected once. This specimen consisted of peripheral blood, obtained on day 0 of AZD1222 vaccination. These receptors were obtained from an adult in good health. Each CDR3 is given with its conserved first and last residue. The order of the fields is D gene, V gene, J gene, clone size, CDR3 DNA, CDR3 protein. A D gene is named only where the DNA matches it firmly. Some rows mark clone size as missing; the rest say once, few, many or name a class of expanded clone.

>TRBD1|TRBV9|TRBJ2-7|.
TGTGCCAGCAGCGTATATCCGGACAGGTCCTACGAGCAGTACTTC
CASSVYPDRSYEQYF
>.|TRBV28|TRBJ2-7|.
TGTGCCAGCAGTTTGGCTCGAGGCGGCCCCCGTAGCTCCTACGAGCAGTACTTC
CASSLARGGPRSSYEQYF
>.|TRBV16|TRBJ2-3|once
TGTGCCAGCAGCCCGGGCGGGGCGCAGTATTTT
CASSPGGAQYF
>.|TRBV2|TRBJ1-6|.
TGTGCCAGCAGTGAAATGTTAGGGGTCTCACCCCTCCACTTT
CASSEMLGVSPLHF
>.|TRBV7-3|TRBJ2-1|.
TGTGCCAGCAGCCAGGGACTCAGCTCCTACAATGAGCAGTTCTTC
CASSQGLSSYNEQFF
>TRBD2|TRBV4-1|TRBJ2-7|.
TGCGCCAGCAGCTTGGGACTAGCGGGAGTGTGGGAGCAGTACTTC
CASSLGLAGVWEQYF
>.|TRBV11-2|TRBJ2-1|.
TGTGCCAGCAGAAGGTCATCCTTCCTTCGGCCCGCGGGCCCCAATGAGCAGTTCTTC
CASRRSSFLRPAGPNEQFF
>TRBD2|TRBV5-1|TRBJ2-7|.
TGCGCCAGCAGCCGCCGGGACTACGCATACGAGCAGTACTTC
CASSRRDYAYEQYF
>TRBD1|TRBV19|TRBJ1-5|.
TGTGCCAGTAGTATGTGGGACAGGTATCAGCCCCAGCATTTT
CASSMWDRYQPQHF
>.|TRBV4-1|TRBJ1-1|.
TGCGCCAGCAGCTTCCGGGTTTTGAACACTGAAGCTTTCTTT
CASSFRVLNTEAFF
>TRBD2|TRBV4-1|TRBJ2-5|.
TGCGCCAGCAGACCCACTAGCGGGGCCGGAGAGACCCAGTACTTC
CASRPTSGAGETQYF
>.|TRBV30|TRBJ2-3|.
TGTGCCTGGAGTAGAAAGGCTAGCACAGATACGCAGTATTTT
CAWSRKASTDTQYF
>TRBD2|TRBV28|TRBJ2-1|.
TGTGCCAGCAGTTCGAGGAGGCGGGGACTAGCGGGAGGGCCAGGCCAGTTCTTC
CASSSRRRGLAGGPGQFF
>TRBD2|TRBV5-1|TRBJ2-1|.
TGCGCCAGCACTATGAGGACGGCAGGGGGACTAGCGGGATCCTGGGAGCAGTTCTTC
CASTMRTAGGLAGSWEQFF
>.|TRBV30|TRBJ1-2|.
TGTGCCTGGAGTTACAGGGTTGACTATGGCTACACCTTC
CAWSYRVDYGYTF
>.|TRBV7-9|TRBJ1-2|.
TGTGCCAGCAGCTTAGAGCTGGGAGGCAACTATGGCTACACCTTC
CASSLELGGNYGYTF
>.|TRBV9|TRBJ2-3|.
TGTGCCAGCAGCAGGACTCTTGATACGCAGTATTTT
CASSRTLDTQYF
>TRBD1|TRBV15|TRBJ1-2|.
TGTGCCACCAGCAGAGATCAGACAGGGGGCGGCTACACCTTC
CATSRDQTGGGYTF
>TRBD1|TRBV7-2|TRBJ1-2|.
TGTGCCAGCAGCTTAGGCAGAAGACAGGGCGTGAATGGCTACACCTTC
CASSLGRRQGVNGYTF
>.|TRBV5-1|TRBJ1-4|.
TGCGCCAGCCGGCGGGGGTTGCCGGTCTATGAAAAACTGTTTTTT
CASRRGLPVYEKLFF
>.|TRBV7-9|TRBJ1-2|.
TGTGCCAGCAGCTTAGCTGGGGCGGGGGGCGATGGCTACACCTTC
CASSLAGAGGDGYTF
>.|TRBV9|TRBJ1-4|.
TGTGCCAGCAGCGTAGGACGAGGGCTCCATGAAAAACTGTTTTTT
CASSVGRGLHEKLFF
>.|TRBV30|TRBJ1-3|.
TGTGCCTGGAGTGAAGTGTTCTCTGGAAACACCATATATTTT
CAWSEVFSGNTIYF
>.|TRBV25-1|TRBJ2-1|.
TGTGCCAGCACCGACAGGTTCCACAATGAGCAGTTCTTC
CASTDRFHNEQFF
>.|TRBV15|TRBJ2-5|.
TGTGCCACCAGGAGCTCGGGACACTTGAAGACCCAGTACTTC
CATRSSGHLKTQYF
>.|TRBV7-9|TRBJ1-2|.
TGTGCCAGCAGCTTCAACGACAGGATCGGTAACTATGGCTACACCTTC
CASSFNDRIGNYGYTF
>.|TRBV11-3|TRBJ2-2|.
TGTGCCAGCAGCCGACTAACGGGGGCGAGGGAGCTGTTTTTT
CASSRLTGARELFF
>.|TRBV6-5|TRBJ1-1|.
TGTGCCAGCAGTCCTGGACTCCTGAACACTGAAGCTTTCTTT
CASSPGLLNTEAFF
>TRBD1|TRBV28|TRBJ1-2|.
TGTGCCAGCAAAACCAGACAGGGGGCGGTGGCCTCCAGCTATGGCTACACCTTC
CASKTRQGAVASSYGYTF
>.|TRBV15|TRBJ2-5|.
TGTGCCACCAGCCCCAATTTCAGGTTAGGGGACCAAGAGACCCAGTACTTC
CATSPNFRLGDQETQYF
>.|TRBV7-6|TRBJ2-3|.
TGTGCCAGCAGCTTATTAGAGGATTCGACCACAGATACGCAGTATTTT
CASSLLEDSTTDTQYF
>TRBD1|TRBV4-1|TRBJ1-1|.
TGCGCCAGCAGCCAGGGGGGCAGGGGGGCTTTCTTT
CASSQGGRGAFF
>.|TRBV27|TRBJ2-7|.
TGTGCCAGCAGTTCGGGGGTGCTGTTCTCCTACGAGCAGTACTTC
CASSSGVLFSYEQYF
>.|TRBV11-2|TRBJ1-3|.
TGTGCCAGCAGCTTAGTTCGGCAGTTCGGAAACACCATATATTTT
CASSLVRQFGNTIYF
>.|TRBV11-3|TRBJ2-7|once
TGTGCCAGCAGCTTAGTCAAGGCAGACGAGCAGTACTTC
CASSLVKADEQYF
>TRBD2|TRBV7-9|TRBJ2-3|.
TGTGCCAGCACCCAAGGGGGGACTAGCGGGAAGTCAGATACGCAGTATTTT
CASTQGGTSGKSDTQYF
>.|TRBV10-3|TRBJ2-7|.
TGTGCCATCAGTGACAGACTCTTGACCTACGAGCAGTACTTC
CAISDRLLTYEQYF
>.|TRBV5-1|TRBJ1-4|.
TGCGCCAGCAGCTTGGAAGGGCAGTTTGGCGAAAAACTGTTTTTT
CASSLEGQFGEKLFF
>TRBD1|TRBV3-1/TRBV3-2|TRBJ1-2|.
TGTGCCAGCAGCCCGGCCCGGACAGGGAGCGTCTACACCTTC
CASSPARTGSVYTF
>.|TRBV2|TRBJ2-4|.
TGTGCCAGCAGTGAAGCGGTAGGACTGGGAACAAACATTCAGTACTTC
CASSEAVGLGTNIQYF
>.|TRBV18|TRBJ2-1|.
TGTGCCAGCTCACCTGGGGCGAGGGCCTACAATGAGCAGTTCTTC
CASSPGARAYNEQFF
>.|TRBV5-5|TRBJ2-7|.
TGTGCCAGCAGCTTAAGGAGCTCCTACGAGCAGTACTTC
CASSLRSSYEQYF
>.|TRBV12-3/TRBV12-4|TRBJ2-1|.
TGTGCCAGCAGTCAATACAATGAGCAGTTCTTC
CASSQYNEQFF
>.|TRBV5-1|TRBJ2-7|.
TGCGCCAGCAGTGACACAGCAGCCCCCTACGAGCAGTACTTC
CASSDTAAPYEQYF
>.|TRBV7-9|TRBJ1-2|.
TGTGCCAGCAGCATTGGTTTGGGGGGCAATGGCTACACCTTC
CASSIGLGGNGYTF
>.|TRBV2|TRBJ2-7|once
TGTGCCAGCAGTGGGGAGGAGGGCTCGAACGTGATTACCTACGAGCAGTACTTC
CASSGEEGSNVITYEQYF
>.|TRBV5-4|TRBJ2-7|.
TGTGCCAGCAGCTTGGGCAGCGATACCTACGAGCAGTACTTC
CASSLGSDTYEQYF
>.|TRBV10-2|TRBJ1-5|.
TGCGCCAGCAGTGATTGGTCAAGGGGCGGACAGCCCCAGCATTTT
CASSDWSRGGQPQHF
>.|TRBV20-1|TRBJ2-1|.
TGCAGTGCTCTGGAGTATGAGCAGTTCTTC
CSALEYEQFF
>TRBD1|TRBV4-1|TRBJ1-6|.
TGCGCCAGCAGCCAGGATGGACAGGCGAATTCACCCCTCCACTTT
CASSQDGQANSPLHF
>TRBD2|TRBV6-1|TRBJ2-5|.
TGTGCCAGCAGTGAATTGGTAGCGGGATTTCAAGAGACCCAGTACTTC
CASSELVAGFQETQYF
>.|TRBV5-1|TRBJ2-1|.
TGCGCCAGCAGCGTGAGGACAGACTACAATGAGCAGTTCTTC
CASSVRTDYNEQFF
>.|TRBV18|TRBJ2-3|.
TGTGCCAGCTCACCGGGGGCAGATACGCAGTATTTT
CASSPGADTQYF
>.|TRBV5-1|TRBJ2-7|.
TGCGCCAGCTCCGGCGTGGGGAAGATGGACTTC
CASSGVGKMDF
>.|TRBV5-1|TRBJ1-4|.
TGCGCCAGCAGCTTGGCCGTCAATAATGAAAAACTGTTTTTT
CASSLAVNNEKLFF
>.|TRBV5-4|TRBJ1-1|.
TGTGCCAGCAGCCGGACAAGGCACACTGAAGCTTTCTTT
CASSRTRHTEAFF
>TRBD2|TRBV5-1|TRBJ2-3|.
TGCGCCAGCAGCTTGGCTAGCGGGAGCGGAGCAGATACGCAGTATTTT
CASSLASGSGADTQYF